This T cell receptor beta chain was profiled in a study of blood T cell repertoires in COVID-19. V lost 0 bases and J lost 3, with 17 bases in between. This CDR3 has 18 amino acids. The V gene's germline CDR1 is MNHEY and CDR2 SVGEGT. The method was immunoSEQ multiplex PCR; TCRdb's version includes in-frame clones alone and lacks a portion of them. The data show some 240,000 clones, 80% to 90% seen once. The source material was peripheral blood. The J gene is TRBJ2-2, the V gene TRBV6-2 or TRBV6-3; D uncertain. The receptor comes from a woman older than 75 with COVID-19, enrolled during active disease. The CDR3 protein is CASSYSITVNEHTGELFF. Here the CDR3 DNA reads TGTGCCAGCAGTTACTCGATAACAGTCAATGAGCACACCGGGGAGCTGTTTTTT.